What follows is one T cell receptor beta chain and its context. The V end was cut by 4 bases, the J end by 2 bases, with 9 bases between. The CDR3 loop spans 13 amino acids. Per germline, CDR1 SGHRS and CDR2 YFSETQ. Original processing methods: Amplification from reference gene primers served as the basis for estimated nucleated cell counts. Here immunoSEQ multiplex PCR was the method, and the copy in TCRdb shows in-frame clones only, minus some. The V and J calls and clone size are taken from that table; D and trimming were inferred from the DNA. The sample lists about 70,000 clones, roughly 90% seen once, with under 1.5% in the top ten. This sample stems from a study of blood T cell repertoires in COVID-19. Study in general: The origin of the acute and convalescent COVID-19 samples was the United States, Italy and Spain. PBMCs, B-cell-depleted T cells, or T cells provided the cDNA or gDNA that made up the material.

The specimen was peripheral blood. V usage is TRBV5-1 and J usage is TRBJ1-1; D may be TRBD1 (6 bases). This clonotype was obtained from a man in his fifties or sixties with acute or convalescent COVID-19. In DNA, the CDR3 is TGCGCCAGCAGCGAGGGACAAAACACTGAAGCTTTCTTT. Translating it yields CASSEGQNTEAFF.